This T cell receptor (beta chain) was recovered during a study of blood T cell repertoires in COVID-19. Under the authors' procedure: Estimation of nucleated cell counts was performed using reference gene primer amplification. The table came from immunoSEQ multiplex PCR; TCRdb's copy has only in-frame clones and leaves some out. That table is the source of V, J and clone size, and D and trimming were worked out from the DNA. This sample carries about 300,000 clones, 70% to 90% of them seen once, and the ten largest clones take 5.5% to 7%. Those who participated ranged in age from roughly 18 to 89 years and resided in roughly 26 US areas. The recovered donors of Cohort 3 showed two negative PCRs, clearance, or symptom resolution. The trim removed 2 bases at V and 2 bases at J, leaving 6 bases unmatched. Germline V gives CDR1 MNHEY, CDR2 SVGAGI. The CDR3 is 15 amino acids.

The sample comprised PBMCs or T cells enriched from blood (not recorded which). The gene calls are TRBV6-5 and TRBJ2-7, with 7 bases matching TRBD1. This TCR came from a woman aged 25 to 45 who had recovered from COVID-19. CDR3 amino acids: CASSYRQGVAYEQYF. CDR3 bases: TGTGCCAGCAGTTACAGGCAGGGGGTCGCCTACGAGCAGTACTTC.